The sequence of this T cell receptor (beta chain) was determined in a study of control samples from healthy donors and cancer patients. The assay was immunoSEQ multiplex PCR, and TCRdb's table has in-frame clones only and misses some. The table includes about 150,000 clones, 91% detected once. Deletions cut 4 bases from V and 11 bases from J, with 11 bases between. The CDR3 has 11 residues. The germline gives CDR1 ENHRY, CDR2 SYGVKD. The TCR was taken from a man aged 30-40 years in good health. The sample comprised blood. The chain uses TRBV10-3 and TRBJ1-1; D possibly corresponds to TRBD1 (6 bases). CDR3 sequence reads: CAISVGGQAFF. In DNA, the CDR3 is TGTGCCATCAGTGTTGGGGGGCAGGCTTTCTTT.